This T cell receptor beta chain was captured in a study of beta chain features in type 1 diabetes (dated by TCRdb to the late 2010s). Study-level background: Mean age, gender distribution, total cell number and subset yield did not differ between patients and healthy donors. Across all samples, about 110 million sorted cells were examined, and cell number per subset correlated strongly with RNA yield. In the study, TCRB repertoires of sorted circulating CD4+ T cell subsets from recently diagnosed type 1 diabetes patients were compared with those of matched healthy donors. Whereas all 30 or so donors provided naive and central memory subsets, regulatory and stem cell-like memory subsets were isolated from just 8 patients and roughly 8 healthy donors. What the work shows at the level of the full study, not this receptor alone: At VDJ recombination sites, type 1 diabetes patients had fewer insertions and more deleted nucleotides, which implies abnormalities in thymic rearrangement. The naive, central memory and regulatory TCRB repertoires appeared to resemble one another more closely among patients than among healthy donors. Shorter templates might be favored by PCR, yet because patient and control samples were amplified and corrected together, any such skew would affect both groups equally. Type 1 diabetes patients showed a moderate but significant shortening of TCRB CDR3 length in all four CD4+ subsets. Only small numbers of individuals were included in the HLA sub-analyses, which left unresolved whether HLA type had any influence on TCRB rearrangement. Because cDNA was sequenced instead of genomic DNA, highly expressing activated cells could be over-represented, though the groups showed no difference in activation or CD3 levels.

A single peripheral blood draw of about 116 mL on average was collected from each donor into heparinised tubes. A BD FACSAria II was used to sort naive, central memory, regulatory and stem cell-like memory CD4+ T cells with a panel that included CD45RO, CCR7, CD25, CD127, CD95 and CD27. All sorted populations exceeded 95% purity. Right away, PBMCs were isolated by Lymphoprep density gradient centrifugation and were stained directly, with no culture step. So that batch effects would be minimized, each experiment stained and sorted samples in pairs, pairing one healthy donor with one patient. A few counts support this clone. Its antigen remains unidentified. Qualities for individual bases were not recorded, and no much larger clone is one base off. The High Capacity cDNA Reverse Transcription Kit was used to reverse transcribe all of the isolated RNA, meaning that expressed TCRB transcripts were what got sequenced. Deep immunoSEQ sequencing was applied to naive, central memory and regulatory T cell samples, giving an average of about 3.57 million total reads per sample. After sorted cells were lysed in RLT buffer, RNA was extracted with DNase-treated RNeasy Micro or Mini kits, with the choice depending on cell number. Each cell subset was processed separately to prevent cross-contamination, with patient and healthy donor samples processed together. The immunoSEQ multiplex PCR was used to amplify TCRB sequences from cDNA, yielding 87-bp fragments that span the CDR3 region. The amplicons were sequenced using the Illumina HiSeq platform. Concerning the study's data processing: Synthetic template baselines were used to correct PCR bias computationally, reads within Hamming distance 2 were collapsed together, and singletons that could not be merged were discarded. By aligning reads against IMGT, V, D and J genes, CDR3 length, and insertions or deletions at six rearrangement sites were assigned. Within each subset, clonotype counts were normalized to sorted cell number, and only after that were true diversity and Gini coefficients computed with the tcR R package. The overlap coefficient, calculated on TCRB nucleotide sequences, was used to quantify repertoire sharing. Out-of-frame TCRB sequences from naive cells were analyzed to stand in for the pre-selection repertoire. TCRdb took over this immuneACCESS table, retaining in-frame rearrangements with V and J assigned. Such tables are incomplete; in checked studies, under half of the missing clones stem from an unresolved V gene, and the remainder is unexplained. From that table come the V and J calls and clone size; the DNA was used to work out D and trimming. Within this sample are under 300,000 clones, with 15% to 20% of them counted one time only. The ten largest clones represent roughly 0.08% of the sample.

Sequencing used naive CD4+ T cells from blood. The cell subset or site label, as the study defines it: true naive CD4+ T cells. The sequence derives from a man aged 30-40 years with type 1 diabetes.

The CDR3 amino acid sequence is: CASSATGTGLGFEQFF. The DNA is as follows: TGTGCCAGCAGCGCTACCGGGACAGGATTGGGGTTTGAGCAGTTCTTC. The sequence links TRBV9 to TRBJ2-1; TRBD1 lines up with 8 middle nucleotides. Relative to germline, V is missing 3 bases and J is missing 9 bases, with 14 bases of the junction outside any gene match. According to the germline V gene, CDR1 reads SGDLS and CDR2 reads YYNGEE. The CDR3 runs 16 residues from the cysteine to the phenylalanine. The only DNA kept is the CDR3, 48 bases in frame from the first base.